This T cell receptor (beta chain) was documented in a study of blood T cell repertoires in COVID-19 (dated by TCRdb to the early 2020s). Background for the entire study: Samples covering the acute and convalescent phases of COVID-19 were provided by collaborators in the United States, Italy and Spain. The prospective study material was composed of cDNA or gDNA derived from T cells, B-cell-depleted T cells, or PBMCs. The dataset comprised deeply sampled blood TCRbeta repertoires from subjects exposed to, actively infected with, or recovered from COVID-19. The repertoires were released in a freely available public database meant as a resource for research on the immune response to SARS-CoV-2. The samples were drawn from two sources: the first 160 participants of the ongoing ImmuneRACE study, and 950 to 1,500 subjects contributed by 6 global collaborators. A de-identified subject ID, COVID-19 status, age in years and sex were almost always included in the sample metadata. Where HLA class I and class II types were available, the types were taken from metadata supplied by the sample provider, not from assay-based typing. Overall study outcomes, separate from this receptor: Clinical and demographic metadata were provided uncurated, with the amount varying by source and participant.

The immunoSEQ Assay, a bias-controlled multiplex PCR, was used to amplify TCRbeta CDR3 regions from genomic DNA. The paper's data handling went like this. Nucleated cell counts per sample were estimated from amplification of reference gene primers within the assay. Sequence reads were collapsed and filtered to measure the absolute abundance of every unique TCRbeta CDR3 rearrangement. For each sample, productive Simpson clonality was calculated as the square root of Simpson's diversity index over productive rearrangements. Drawn from immuneACCESS, this table holds only the in-frame rearrangements with V and J called that TCRdb kept. Clones are partly lost; checked studies trace under half to an unresolved V gene and leave the rest unexplained. From that table come the V and J calls and clone size; the DNA was used to work out D and trimming. The sample records 200,000 to 300,000 clones, approximately 85% of which are singletons. Under 4.5% of the sample lies in the top ten.

This clone was seen a single time. Its antigen is not yet known. No base quality values were provided; no much bigger clone lies one nucleotide off. CDR1 and CDR2 were assigned from the germline V gene (reference sequence) as LNHDA and SQIVND. A distance of 15 bases separates the germline ends of V and J, which lose 3 bases and 4 bases respectively. Taken from cysteine to phenylalanine, the CDR3 has 15 residues. Left in the record is the CDR3 DNA by itself, 45 bases read in frame from the first base. Collaborating institutions collected whole blood in K2EDTA tubes following their own protocols. For TCRbeta analysis, collaborators shipped samples in one of three forms: frozen whole blood, isolated PBMCs, or DNA extracted from either of those sample types.

The chain is made from TRBV19 and TRBJ2-5, with a tentative D gene TRBD2 over 6 matching bases. The source material was peripheral blood. This TCR derives from a middle-aged man with acute or convalescent COVID-19. The DNA is as follows: TGTGCCAGTAGTATTCGGAGGGACCGAATAGAGACCCAGTACTTC. This sequence encodes CASSIRRDRIETQYF.